The 4 T cell receptor beta chains below were found in one sample sequenced in a study of beta chain features in type 1 diabetes. Every isolated RNA sample was fully reverse transcribed, so sequencing captured expressed TCRB transcripts. Sequencing used immunoSEQ multiplex PCR; TCRdb keeps in-frame clones, though not all of them. Of more than 350,000 clones listed, roughly an eighth are singletons. Sequencing was performed on naive CD4+ T cells from blood. All receptors come from a woman between 18 and 29 years old in good health.

This clone was seen only a few times. The same CDR3 can be traced to other DNA sequences in this sample. The chain uses TRBV14 and TRBJ2-1, with no clear D. Looked up from germline, CDR1 is SGHDN and CDR2 is FVKESK. Trimming took 1 base from V and 8 from J, leaving 9 bases between them. The CDR3 runs 13 residues. The CDR3 DNA sequence: TGTGCCAGCAGCCAAGGGCCCCGCGATGAGCAGTTCTTC. It is translated as CASSQGPRDEQFF.

This clone showed up just a few times. The genes are TRBV7-9 and TRBJ2-7, with TRBD2 matching over 9 bases. Trimming cost V 5 bases and J 0 bases; bases outside gene matches: 2. Germline V gene data show CDR1 as SEHNR and CDR2 as FQNEAQ (reference sequence). The CDR3 covers 14 residues. DNA of the CDR3: TGTGCCAGCAGCCCTAGCGGGGCCTCCTACGAGCAGTACTTC. It encodes CASSPSGASYEQYF.

This clone came up a few times. The chain uses TRBV19 and TRBJ2-7; D is possibly TRBD1 or TRBD2 (6 bases each). Trimming removed 5 bases from V and 6 bases from J, with 14 bases in between. Germline V lookup: CDR1 LNHDA, CDR2 SQIVND (reference sequence). This CDR3 comprises 13 residues. DNA of the CDR3: TGTGCCAGTAGTCGCAGGGGAGGTCTCGAGCAGTACGTC. Translating it yields CASSRRGGLEQYV.

The chain is built from TRBV5-1 and TRBJ1-2, with no clear D. Germline V gene lookup returns CDR1 SGHRS and CDR2 YFSETQ. The CDR3 has 14 amino acids. V shed 4 bases and J shed 3 bases, with 13 bases lying between them. CDR3 nucleotides: TGCGCCAGCAGCATTTTACCGGGAGACTATGGCTACACCTTC. This translates into CASSILPGDYGYTF.